This T cell receptor (beta chain) was found in a study of T cell changes during pregnancy in multiple sclerosis. Looked up from germline, CDR1 is SGHVS and CDR2 is FNYEAQ. The CDR3 runs 14 residues. V gave up 5 bases and J gave up 7 bases, with 15 bases separating them. Profiled with immunoSEQ multiplex PCR; TCRdb holds only in-frame clones, not every one. The table includes fewer than 60,000 clones, more than 85% detected once. The specimen was CD8+ T cells from peripheral blood mononuclear cells, collected in the first trimester of pregnancy. The rearrangement uses TRBV7-6 and TRBJ2-1; weak D call: TRBD2 (5 bases). This TCR was recovered from a female donor with multiple sclerosis, enrolled in a pregnancy study. CDR3 residues: CASSPAPGWNEQFF. The CDR3 DNA reads TGTGCCAGCAGCCCCGCGCCGGGATGGAATGAGCAGTTCTTC.